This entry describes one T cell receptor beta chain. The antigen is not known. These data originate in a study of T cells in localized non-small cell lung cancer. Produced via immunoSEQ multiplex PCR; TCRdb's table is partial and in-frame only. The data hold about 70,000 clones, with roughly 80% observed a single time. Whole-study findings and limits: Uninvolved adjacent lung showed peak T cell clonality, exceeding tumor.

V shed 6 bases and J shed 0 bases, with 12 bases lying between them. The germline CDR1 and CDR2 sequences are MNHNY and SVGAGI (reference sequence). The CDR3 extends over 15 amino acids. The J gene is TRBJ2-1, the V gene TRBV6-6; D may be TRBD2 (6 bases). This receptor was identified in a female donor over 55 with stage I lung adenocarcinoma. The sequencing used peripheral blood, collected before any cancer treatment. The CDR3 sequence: CASSPSASSYNEQFF. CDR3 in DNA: TGTGCCAGCAGCCCTAGCGCGAGCTCCTACAATGAGCAGTTCTTC.